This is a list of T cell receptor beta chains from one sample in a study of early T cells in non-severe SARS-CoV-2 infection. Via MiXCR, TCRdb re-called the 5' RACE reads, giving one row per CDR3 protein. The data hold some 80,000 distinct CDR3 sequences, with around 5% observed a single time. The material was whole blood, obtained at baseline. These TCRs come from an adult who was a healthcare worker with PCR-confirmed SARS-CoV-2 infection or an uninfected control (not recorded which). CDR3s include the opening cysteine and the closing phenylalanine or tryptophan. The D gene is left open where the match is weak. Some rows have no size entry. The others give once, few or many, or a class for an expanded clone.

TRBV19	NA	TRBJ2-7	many	CASSSGGFEQYF	TGTGCCAGTTCCTCGGGGGGCTTCGAGCAGTACTTC
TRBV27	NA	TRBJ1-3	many	CASSRQLGNTIYF	TGTGCCAGCAGCCGACAGCTTGGAAACACCATATATTTT
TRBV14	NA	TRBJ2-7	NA	CASSQDRRTAYEQYF	TGTGCCAGCAGCCAAGATCGTAGAACCGCCTACGAGCAGTACTTC
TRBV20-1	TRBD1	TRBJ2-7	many	CSAQNRDRVPYEQYF	TGCAGTGCGCAAAACCGGGACAGGGTACCCTACGAGCAGTACTTC
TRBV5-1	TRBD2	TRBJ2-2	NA	CASSWSSGSPNTGELFF	TGCGCCAGCAGTTGGAGTAGCGGGAGCCCGAACACCGGGGAGCTGTTTTTT
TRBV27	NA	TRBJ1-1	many	CASRDRGGLNTEAFF	TGTGCCAGCAGGGATCGCGGGGGCCTGAACACTGAAGCTTTCTTT
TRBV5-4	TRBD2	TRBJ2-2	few	CASSWGLALNTGELFF	TGTGCCAGCAGCTGGGGACTAGCGTTGAACACCGGGGAGCTGTTTTTT
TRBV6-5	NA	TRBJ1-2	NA	CASSYLGQVANYGYTF	TGTGCCAGCAGTTACCTGGGACAAGTCGCTAACTATGGCTACACCTTC
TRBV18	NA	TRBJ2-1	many	CASSPRTGGGSNEQFF	TGTGCCAGCTCACCCCGGACAGGAGGAGGGTCAAATGAGCAGTTCTTC
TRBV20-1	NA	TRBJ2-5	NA	CSARDQKYAHQETQYF	TGCAGTGCTAGAGATCAGAAGTACGCCCACCAAGAGACCCAGTACTTC
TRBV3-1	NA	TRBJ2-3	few	CASSQEVSTDTQYF	TGTGCCAGCAGCCAAGAGGTTAGCACAGATACGCAGTATTTT
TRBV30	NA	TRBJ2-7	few	CAWSAPYEQYF	TGTGCCTGGAGTGCACCTTACGAGCAGTACTTC
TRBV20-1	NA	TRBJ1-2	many	CSASLRVYSYGYTF	TGCAGTGCTAGTCTCCGGGTATACTCCTATGGCTACACCTTC
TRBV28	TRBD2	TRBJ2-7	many	CASSLVLAGGPPPSYEQYF	TGTGCCAGCAGTTTGGTGTTAGCGGGAGGGCCACCACCATCCTACGAGCAGTACTTC
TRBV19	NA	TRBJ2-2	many	CASSRRHPTETGELFF	TGTGCCAGCTCCCGGCGGCATCCAACCGAAACCGGGGAGCTGTTTTTT
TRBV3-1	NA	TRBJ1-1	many	CASSQVRDAEAFF	TGTGCCAGCAGCCAAGTAAGAGACGCTGAAGCTTTCTTT
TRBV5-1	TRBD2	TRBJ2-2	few	CASSSGLEGELFF	TGCGCCAGCAGCTCCGGACTAGAGGGGGAGCTGTTTTTT
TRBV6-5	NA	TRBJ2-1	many	CASSYSSENNEQFF	TGTGCCAGCAGTTACTCGAGTGAAAACAATGAGCAGTTCTTC
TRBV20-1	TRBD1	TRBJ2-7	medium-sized	CSARVRLRDRGTYEQYF	TGCAGTGCTAGAGTCAGACTAAGGGACAGGGGAACCTACGAGCAGTACTTC
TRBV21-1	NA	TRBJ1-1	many	CASSKVGVNTEAFF	TGTGCCAGCAGCAAAGTCGGGGTGAACACTGAAGCTTTCTTT
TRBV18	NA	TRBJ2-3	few	CASSPSRADYTDTQYF	TGTGCCAGCTCACCTTCGAGAGCGGATTACACAGATACGCAGTATTTT
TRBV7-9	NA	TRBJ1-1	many	CASSPSAGIVTEAFF	TGTGCCAGCAGCCCCTCCGCAGGGATCGTCACTGAAGCTTTCTTT
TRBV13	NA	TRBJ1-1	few	CASSPRGRSEAFF	TGTGCCAGCAGCCCACGCGGACGGTCTGAAGCTTTCTTT